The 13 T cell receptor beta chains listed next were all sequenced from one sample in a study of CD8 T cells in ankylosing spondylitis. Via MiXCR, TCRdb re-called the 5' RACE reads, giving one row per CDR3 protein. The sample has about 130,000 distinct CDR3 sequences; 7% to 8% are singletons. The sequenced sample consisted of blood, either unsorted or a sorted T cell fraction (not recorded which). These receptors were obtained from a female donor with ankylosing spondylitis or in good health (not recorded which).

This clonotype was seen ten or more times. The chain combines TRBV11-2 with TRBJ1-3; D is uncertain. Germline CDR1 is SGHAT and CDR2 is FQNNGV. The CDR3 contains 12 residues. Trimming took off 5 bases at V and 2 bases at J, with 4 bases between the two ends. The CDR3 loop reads CASSTTGNTIYF. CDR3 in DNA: TGTGCCAGCAGCACGACTGGAAACACCATATATTTT.

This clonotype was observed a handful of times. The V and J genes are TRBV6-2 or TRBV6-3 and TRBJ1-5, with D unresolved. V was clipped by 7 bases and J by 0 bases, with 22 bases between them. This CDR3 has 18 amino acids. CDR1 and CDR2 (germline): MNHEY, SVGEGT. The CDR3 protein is CASTVTEADHNSNQPQHF. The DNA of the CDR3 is TGTGCCAGCACCGTGACGGAAGCGGACCACAATAGCAATCAGCCCCAGCATTTT.

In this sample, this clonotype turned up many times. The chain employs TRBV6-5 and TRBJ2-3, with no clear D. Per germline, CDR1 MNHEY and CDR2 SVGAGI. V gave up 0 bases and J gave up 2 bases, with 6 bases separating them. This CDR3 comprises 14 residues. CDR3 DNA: TGTGCCAGCAGTTACTCAGGCTCCACAGATACGCAGTATTTT. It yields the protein CASSYSGSTDTQYF.

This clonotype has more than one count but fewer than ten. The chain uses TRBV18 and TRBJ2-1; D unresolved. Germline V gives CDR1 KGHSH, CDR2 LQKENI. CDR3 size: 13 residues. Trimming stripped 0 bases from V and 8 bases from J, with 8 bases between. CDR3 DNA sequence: TGTGCCAGCTCACCACCCCTTTACGATGAGCAGTTCTTC. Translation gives CASSPPLYDEQFF.

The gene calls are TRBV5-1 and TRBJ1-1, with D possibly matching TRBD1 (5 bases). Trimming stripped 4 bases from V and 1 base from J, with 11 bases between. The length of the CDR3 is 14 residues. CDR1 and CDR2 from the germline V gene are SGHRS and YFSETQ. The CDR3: CASSVDQGNTEAFF. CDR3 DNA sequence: TGCGCCAGCAGCGTGGACCAGGGGAACACTGAAGCTTTCTTT.

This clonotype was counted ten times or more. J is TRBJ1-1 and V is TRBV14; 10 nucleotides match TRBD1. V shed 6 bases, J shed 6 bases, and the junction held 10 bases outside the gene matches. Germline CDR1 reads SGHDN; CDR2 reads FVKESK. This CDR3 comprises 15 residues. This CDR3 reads CASRVTGGASPEAFF. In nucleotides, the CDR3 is TGTGCCAGCAGAGTGACAGGGGGCGCGTCCCCTGAAGCTTTCTTT.

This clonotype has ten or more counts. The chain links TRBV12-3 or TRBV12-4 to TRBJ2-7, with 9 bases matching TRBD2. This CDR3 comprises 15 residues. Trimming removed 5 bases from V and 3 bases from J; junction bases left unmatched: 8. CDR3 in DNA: TGTGCCAGCAGTCCCCGGGGTAGCGGGGGCTACGAGCAGTACTTC. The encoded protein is CASSPRGSGGYEQYF.

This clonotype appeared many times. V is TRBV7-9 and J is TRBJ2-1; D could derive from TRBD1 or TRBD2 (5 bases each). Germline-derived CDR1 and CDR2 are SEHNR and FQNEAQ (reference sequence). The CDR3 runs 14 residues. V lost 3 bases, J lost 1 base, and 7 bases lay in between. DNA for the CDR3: TGTGCCAGCAGCTTTGGGGGATCCTACAATGAGCAGTTCTTC. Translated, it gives CASSFGGSYNEQFF.

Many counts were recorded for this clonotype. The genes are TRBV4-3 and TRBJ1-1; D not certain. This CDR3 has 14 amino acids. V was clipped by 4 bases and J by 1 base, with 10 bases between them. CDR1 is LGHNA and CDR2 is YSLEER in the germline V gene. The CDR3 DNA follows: TGCGCCAGCAGCCGAATAAAAACGAACACTGAAGCTTTCTTT. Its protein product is CASSRIKTNTEAFF.

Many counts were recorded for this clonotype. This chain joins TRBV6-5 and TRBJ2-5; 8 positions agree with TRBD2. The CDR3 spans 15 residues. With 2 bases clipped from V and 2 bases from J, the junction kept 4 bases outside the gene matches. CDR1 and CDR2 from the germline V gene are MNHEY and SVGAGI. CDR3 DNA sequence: TGTGCCAGCAGTTACGGCGGGGGGATACAAGAGACCCAGTACTTC. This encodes CASSYGGGIQETQYF.

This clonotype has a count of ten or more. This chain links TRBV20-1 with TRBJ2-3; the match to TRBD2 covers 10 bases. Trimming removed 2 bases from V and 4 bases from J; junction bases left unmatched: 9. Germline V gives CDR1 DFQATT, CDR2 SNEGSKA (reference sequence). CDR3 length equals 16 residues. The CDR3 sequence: CSARSASGGEADTQYF. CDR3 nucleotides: TGCAGTGCTAGAAGTGCTAGCGGGGGAGAGGCAGATACGCAGTATTTT.

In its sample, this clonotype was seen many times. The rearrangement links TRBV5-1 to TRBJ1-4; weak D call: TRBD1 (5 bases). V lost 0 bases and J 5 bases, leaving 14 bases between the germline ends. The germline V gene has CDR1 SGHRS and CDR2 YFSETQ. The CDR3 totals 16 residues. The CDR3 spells CASSLETVAANEKLFF. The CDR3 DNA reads TGCGCCAGCAGCTTGGAGACAGTTGCGGCAAATGAAAAACTGTTTTTT.

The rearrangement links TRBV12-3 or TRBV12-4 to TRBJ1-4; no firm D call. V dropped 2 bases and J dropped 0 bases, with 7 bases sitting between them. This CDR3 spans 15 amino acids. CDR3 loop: CASSLRSPTNEKLFF. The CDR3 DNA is TGTGCCAGCAGTTTAAGGTCCCCAACTAATGAAAAACTGTTTTTT.